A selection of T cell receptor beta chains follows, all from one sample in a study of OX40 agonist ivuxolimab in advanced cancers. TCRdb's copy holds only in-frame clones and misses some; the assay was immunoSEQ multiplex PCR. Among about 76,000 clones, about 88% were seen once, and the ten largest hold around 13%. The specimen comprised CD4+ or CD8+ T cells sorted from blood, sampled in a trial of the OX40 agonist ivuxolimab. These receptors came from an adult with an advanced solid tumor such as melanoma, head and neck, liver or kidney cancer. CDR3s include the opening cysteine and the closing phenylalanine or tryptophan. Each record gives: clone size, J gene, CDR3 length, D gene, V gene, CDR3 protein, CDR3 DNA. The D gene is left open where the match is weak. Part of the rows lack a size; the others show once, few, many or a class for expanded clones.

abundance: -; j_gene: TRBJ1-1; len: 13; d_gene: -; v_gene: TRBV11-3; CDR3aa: CASSPYPGPGAFF; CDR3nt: TGTGCCAGCAGCCCTTACCCCGGCCCGGGAGCTTTCTTT
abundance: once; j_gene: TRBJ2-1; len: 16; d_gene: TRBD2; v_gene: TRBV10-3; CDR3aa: CAISDASGRPYNEQFF; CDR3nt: TGTGCCATCAGTGACGCTAGCGGGAGACCCTACAATGAGCAGTTCTTC
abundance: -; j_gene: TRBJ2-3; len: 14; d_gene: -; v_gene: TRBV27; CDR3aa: CASSLARYTDTQYF; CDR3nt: TGTGCCAGCAGTTTGGCTAGATACACAGATACGCAGTATTTT
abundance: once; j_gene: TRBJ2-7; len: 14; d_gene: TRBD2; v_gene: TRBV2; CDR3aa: CVSTPGLAVYEQYF; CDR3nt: TGTGTCAGCACTCCGGGACTAGCGGTTTACGAGCAGTACTTC
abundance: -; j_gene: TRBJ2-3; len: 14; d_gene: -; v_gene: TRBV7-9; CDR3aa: CASSSLGSTDTQYF; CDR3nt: TGTGCCAGCAGCTCACTAGGGAGCACAGATACGCAGTATTTT
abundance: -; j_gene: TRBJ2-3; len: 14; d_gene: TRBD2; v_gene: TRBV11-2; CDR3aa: CASSFRGGEDTQYF; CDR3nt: TGTGCCAGCAGCTTCCGGGGGGGCGAGGATACGCAGTATTTT
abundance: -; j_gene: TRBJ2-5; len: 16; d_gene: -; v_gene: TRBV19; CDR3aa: CASRNRRSRYQETQYF; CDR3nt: TGTGCCAGTAGGAACCGACGTAGCAGGTACCAAGAGACCCAGTACTTC
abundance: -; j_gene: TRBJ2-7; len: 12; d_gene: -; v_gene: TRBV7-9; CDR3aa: CASSLHSYEQYF; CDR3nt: TGTGCCAGCAGCTTACACTCCTACGAGCAGTACTTC
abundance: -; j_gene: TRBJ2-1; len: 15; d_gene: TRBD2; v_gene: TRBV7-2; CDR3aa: CASSPTGRGGNEQFF; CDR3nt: TGTGCCAGCAGCCCAACTGGTCGCGGGGGTAATGAGCAGTTCTTC
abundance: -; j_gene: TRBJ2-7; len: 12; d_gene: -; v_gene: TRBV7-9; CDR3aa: CASSLLLNEQYF; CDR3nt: TGTGCCAGCAGCTTACTCCTCAACGAGCAGTACTTC
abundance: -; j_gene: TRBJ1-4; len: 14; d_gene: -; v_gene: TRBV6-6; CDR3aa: CASSYKVDGPDVAF; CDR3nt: TGTGCCAGCAGTTACAAGGTGGACGGTCCCGACGTTGCCTTT
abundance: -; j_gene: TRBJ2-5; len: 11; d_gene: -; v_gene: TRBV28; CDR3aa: CASRTRETQYF; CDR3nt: TGTGCCAGCAGAACCCGAGAGACCCAGTACTTC
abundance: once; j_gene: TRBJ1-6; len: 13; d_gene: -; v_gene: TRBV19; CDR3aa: CASSSRGNSPLHF; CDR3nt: TGTGCCAGTAGTTCCCGGGGGAATTCACCCCTCCACTTT
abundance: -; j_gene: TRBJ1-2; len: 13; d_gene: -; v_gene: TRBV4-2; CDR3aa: CASSQDGGEGYTF; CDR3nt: TGTGCCAGCAGCCAAGATGGAGGGGAAGGCTACACCTTC
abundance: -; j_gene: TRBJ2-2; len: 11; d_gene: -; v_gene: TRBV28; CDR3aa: CASGVGRELFF; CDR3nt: TGTGCCAGCGGTGTGGGGAGGGAGCTGTTTTTT
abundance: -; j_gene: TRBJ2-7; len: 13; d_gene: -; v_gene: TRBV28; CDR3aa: CASGGGQTYEQYF; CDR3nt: TGTGCCAGCGGGGGGGGACAGACCTACGAGCAGTACTTC
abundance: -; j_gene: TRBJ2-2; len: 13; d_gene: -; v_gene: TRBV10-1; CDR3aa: CASSEEGTGELFF; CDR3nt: TGCGCCAGCAGTGAGGAGGGGACCGGGGAGCTGTTTTTT
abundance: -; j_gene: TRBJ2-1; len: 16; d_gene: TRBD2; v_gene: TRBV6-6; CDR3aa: CASSYLAGGPYNEQFF; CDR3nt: TGTGCCAGCAGTTACCTAGCGGGAGGGCCCTACAATGAGCAGTTCTTC
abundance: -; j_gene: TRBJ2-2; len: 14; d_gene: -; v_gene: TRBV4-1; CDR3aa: CASSPGQNTGELFF; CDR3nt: TGCGCCAGCAGCCCCGGACAGAACACCGGGGAGCTGTTTTTT
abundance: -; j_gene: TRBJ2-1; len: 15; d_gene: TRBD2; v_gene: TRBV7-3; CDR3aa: CASSQETSPYNEQFF; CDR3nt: TGTGCCAGCAGCCAAGAGACTAGCCCATACAATGAGCAGTTCTTC
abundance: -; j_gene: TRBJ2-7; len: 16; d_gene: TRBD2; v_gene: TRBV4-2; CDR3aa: CASSPIGTSGMGEQYF; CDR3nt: TGTGCCAGCAGCCCTATCGGGACTAGCGGGATGGGCGAGCAGTACTTC
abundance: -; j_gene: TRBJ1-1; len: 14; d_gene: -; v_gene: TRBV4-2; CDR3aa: CASSLRWGNTEAFF; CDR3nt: TGTGCCAGCAGCTTGAGATGGGGGAACACTGAAGCTTTCTTT
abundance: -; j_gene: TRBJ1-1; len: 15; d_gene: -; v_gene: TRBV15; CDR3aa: CATSRDSGFDTEAFF; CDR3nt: TGTGCCACCAGCAGAGATTCAGGGTTTGACACTGAAGCTTTCTTT
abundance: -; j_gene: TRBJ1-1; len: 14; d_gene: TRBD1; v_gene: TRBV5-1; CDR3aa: CASSSQGAWTEAFF; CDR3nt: TGCGCCAGCAGCTCACAGGGGGCTTGGACTGAAGCTTTCTTT
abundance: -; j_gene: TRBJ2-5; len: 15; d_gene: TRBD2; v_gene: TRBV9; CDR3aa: CASSLSGSEQETQYF; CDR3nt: TGTGCCAGCAGCCTGAGCGGGAGCGAACAAGAGACCCAGTACTTC
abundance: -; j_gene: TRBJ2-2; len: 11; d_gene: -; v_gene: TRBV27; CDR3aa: CASRRGGELFF; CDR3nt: TGTGCCAGCAGGCGGGGCGGGGAGCTGTTTTTT
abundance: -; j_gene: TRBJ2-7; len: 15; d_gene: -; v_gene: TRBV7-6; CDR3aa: CASSLGGGQKDEQYF; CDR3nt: TGTGCCAGCAGCTTGGGGGGGGGACAGAAAGACGAGCAGTACTTC
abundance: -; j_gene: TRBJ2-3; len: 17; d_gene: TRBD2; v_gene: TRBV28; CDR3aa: CASSLGLAATSTDTQYF; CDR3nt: TGTGCCAGCAGTTTGGGACTAGCGGCGACTAGCACAGATACGCAGTATTTT
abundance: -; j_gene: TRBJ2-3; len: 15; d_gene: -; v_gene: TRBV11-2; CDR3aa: CASSLVWDSTDTQYF; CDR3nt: TGTGCCAGCAGCTTAGTATGGGACAGCACAGATACGCAGTATTTT
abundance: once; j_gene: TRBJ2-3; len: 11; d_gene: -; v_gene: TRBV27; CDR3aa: CASTYGDTQYF; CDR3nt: TGTGCCAGCACTTATGGAGATACGCAGTATTTT
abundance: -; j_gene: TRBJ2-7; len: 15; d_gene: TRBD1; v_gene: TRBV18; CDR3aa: CASSPPGQGAYEQYF; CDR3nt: TGTGCCAGCTCACCACCGGGACAGGGGGCCTACGAGCAGTACTTC
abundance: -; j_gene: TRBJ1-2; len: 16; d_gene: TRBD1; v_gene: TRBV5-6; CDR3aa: CASSPLGQEGNYGYTF; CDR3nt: TGTGCCAGCAGTCCGCTCGGACAGGAGGGCAACTATGGCTACACCTTC
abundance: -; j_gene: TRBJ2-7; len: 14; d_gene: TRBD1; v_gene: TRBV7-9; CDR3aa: CASNPKGAVYEQYF; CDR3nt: TGTGCCAGCAACCCGAAGGGGGCGGTCTACGAGCAGTACTTC
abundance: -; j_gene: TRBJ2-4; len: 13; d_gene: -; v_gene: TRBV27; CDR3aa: CASSLMTGNIQYF; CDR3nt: TGTGCCAGCAGTTTAATGACGGGAAACATTCAGTACTTC
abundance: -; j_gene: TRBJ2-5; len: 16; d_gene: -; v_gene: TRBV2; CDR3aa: CASSSGGQGFQETQYF; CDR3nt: TGTGCCAGCAGTTCTGGTGGGCAGGGGTTCCAAGAGACCCAGTACTTC
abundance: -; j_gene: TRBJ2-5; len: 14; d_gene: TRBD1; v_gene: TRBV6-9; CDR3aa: CASSYSTGSETQYF; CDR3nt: TGTGCCAGCAGTTACTCGACAGGGAGTGAGACCCAGTACTTC
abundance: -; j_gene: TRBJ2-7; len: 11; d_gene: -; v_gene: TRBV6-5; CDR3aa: CASSPAHEQYF; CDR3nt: TGTGCCAGCAGTCCTGCCCACGAGCAGTACTTC
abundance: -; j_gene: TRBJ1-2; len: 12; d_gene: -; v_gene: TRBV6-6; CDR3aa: CASRVSEGGYTF; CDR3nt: TGTGCCAGCAGGGTCTCCGAGGGTGGCTACACCTTC
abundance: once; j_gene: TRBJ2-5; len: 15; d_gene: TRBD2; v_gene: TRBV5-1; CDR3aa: CASSLVAGVGETQYF; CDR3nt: TGCGCCAGCAGCCTGGTTGCGGGAGTCGGGGAGACCCAGTACTTC
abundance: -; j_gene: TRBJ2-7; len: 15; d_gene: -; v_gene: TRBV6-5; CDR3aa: CASSYLQGVDYEQYF; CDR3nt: TGTGCCAGCAGTTACTTACAGGGAGTAGACTACGAGCAGTACTTC